This TCR beta chain originates from a study of cytomegalovirus exposure and HLA in healthy donors. Study findings and constraints: Most TCRs appeared rarely, but some public TCRs recurred in many donors. About 87% or about 30% of the time was how often most TCR beta V segments were productive, according to an earlier analysis. Of the V segments, some could not be distinguished, including TRBV6-2 and TRBV6-3, and were excluded.

Of note for this clone: Its antigen is unknown.

CDR3 length: 14 residues. Trimming took off 3 bases at V and 3 bases at J, with 11 bases between the two ends. Germline CDR1 and CDR2: SGHTA and FQGNSA. The PCR made use of 60 Vbeta and 13 Jbeta primers. Clones were read by immunoSEQ multiplex PCR, and TCRdb kept only the in-frame ones, dropping some. Altogether 52,000 or so clones are present, approximately 80% being singletons, with the ten largest covering about 1.5%. Sequencing was performed on PBMCs. This chain joins TRBV7-2 and TRBJ1-1; D is unresolved. This TCR was recovered from a female donor in good health and CMV-seronegative. The CDR3 coding sequence is TGTGCCAGCAGCTTCCTTTTGGCTTACACTGAAGCTTTCTTT. Protein: CASSFLLAYTEAFF. Full variable domain (remainder filled in from reference TRBV7-2 and TRBJ1-1): GAGVSQSPSNKVTEKGKDVELRCDPISGHTALYWYRQSLGQGLEFLIYFQGNSAPDKSGLPSDRFSAERTGGSVSTLTIQRTQQEDSAVYLCASSFLLAYTEAFFGQGTRLTVV.